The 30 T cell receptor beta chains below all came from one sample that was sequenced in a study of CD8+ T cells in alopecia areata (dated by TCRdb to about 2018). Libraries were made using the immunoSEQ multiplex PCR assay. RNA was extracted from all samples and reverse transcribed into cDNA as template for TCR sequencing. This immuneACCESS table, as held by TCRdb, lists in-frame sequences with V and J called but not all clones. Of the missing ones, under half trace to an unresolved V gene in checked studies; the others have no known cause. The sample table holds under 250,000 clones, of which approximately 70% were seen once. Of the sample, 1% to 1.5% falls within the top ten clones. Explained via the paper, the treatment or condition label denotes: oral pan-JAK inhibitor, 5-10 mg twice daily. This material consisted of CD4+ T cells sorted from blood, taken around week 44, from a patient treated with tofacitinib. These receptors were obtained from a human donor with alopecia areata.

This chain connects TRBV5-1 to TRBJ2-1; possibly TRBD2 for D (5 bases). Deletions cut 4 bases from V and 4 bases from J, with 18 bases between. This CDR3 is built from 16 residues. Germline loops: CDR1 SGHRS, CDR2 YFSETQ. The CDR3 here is CASSPGSARDYNEQFF. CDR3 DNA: TGCGCCAGCAGCCCGGGATCAGCAAGAGATTACAATGAGCAGTTCTTC.

CDR3 DNA: TGCGCCAGCAGCCAAGATTTGGACAATAACTATGGCTACACCTTC. Protein sequence: CASSQDLDNNYGYTF. The chain recombines TRBV4-3 with TRBJ1-2, with D possibly being TRBD1 (5 bases). This CDR3 has 15 amino acids. Trimming removed 0 bases at V and 1 base at J, with 9 bases between. Germline CDR1 and CDR2: LGHNA and YSLEER.

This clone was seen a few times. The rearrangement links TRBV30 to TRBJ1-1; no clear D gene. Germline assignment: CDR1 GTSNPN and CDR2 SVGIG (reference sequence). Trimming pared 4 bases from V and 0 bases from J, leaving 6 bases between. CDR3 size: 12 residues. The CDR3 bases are TGTGCCTGGAAGAGGATGAACACTGAAGCTTTCTTT. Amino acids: CAWKRMNTEAFF.

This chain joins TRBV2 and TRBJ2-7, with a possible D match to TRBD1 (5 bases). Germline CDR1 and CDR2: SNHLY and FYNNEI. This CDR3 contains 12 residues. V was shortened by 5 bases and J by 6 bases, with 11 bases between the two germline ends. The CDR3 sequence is CASSPQGSEQYF. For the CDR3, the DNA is TGTGCCAGCAGTCCCCAGGGAAGCGAGCAGTACTTC. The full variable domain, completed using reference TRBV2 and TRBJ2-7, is EPEVTQTPSHQVTQMGQEVILRCVPISNHLYFYWYRQILGQKVEFLVSFYNNEISEKSEIFDDQFSVERPDGSNFTLKIRSTKLEDSAMYFCASSPQGSEQYFGPGTRLTVT.

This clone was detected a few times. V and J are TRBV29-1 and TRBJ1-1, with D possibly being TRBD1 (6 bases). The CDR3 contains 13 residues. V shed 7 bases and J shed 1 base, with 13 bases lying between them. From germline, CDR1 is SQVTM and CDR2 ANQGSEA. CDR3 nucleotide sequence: TGCAGCGCTGAGACAGGATCGAACACTGAAGCTTTCTTT. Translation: CSAETGSNTEAFF.

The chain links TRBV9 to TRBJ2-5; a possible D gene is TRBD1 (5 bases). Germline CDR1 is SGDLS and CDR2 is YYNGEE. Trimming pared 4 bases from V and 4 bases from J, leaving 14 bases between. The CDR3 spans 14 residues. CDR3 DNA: TGTGCCAGCAGCCCCACGACAGTCGCAGAGACCCAGTACTTC. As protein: CASSPTTVAETQYF.

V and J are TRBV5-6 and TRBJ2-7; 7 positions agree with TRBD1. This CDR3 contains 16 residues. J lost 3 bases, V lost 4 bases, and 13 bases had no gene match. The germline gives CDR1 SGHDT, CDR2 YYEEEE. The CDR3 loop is CASSLTGQSRVYEQYF. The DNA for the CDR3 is TGTGCCAGCAGCCTGACGGGACAGAGCCGGGTCTACGAGCAGTACTTC.

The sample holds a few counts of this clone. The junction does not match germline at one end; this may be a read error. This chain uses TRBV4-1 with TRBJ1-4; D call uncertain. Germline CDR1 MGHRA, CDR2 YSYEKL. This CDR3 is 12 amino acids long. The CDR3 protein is CASSQEITEPIF. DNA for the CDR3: TGCGCCAGCAGCCAAGAAATCACAGAACCCATTTTT.

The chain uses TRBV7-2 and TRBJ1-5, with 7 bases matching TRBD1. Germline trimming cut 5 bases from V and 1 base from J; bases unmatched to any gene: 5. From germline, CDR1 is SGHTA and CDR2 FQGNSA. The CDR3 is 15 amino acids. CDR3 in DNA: TGTGCCAGCAGCCGGTGGACAGGAAGCAATCAGCCCCAGCATTTT. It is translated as CASSRWTGSNQPQHF.

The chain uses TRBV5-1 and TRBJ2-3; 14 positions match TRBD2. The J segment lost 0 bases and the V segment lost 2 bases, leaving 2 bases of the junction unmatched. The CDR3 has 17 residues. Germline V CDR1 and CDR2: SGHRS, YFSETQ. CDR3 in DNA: TGCGCCAGCAGCTTTGGGACTAGCGGGGGAAGCACAGATACGCAGTATTTT. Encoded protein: CASSFGTSGGSTDTQYF.

The CDR3 sequence: CAISESPGREQYF. In DNA form, the CDR3 reads TGTGCCATCAGTGAGTCTCCCGGACGTGAGCAGTACTTC. The genes are TRBV10-3 and TRBJ2-7; D call uncertain. The germline gives CDR1 ENHRY, CDR2 SYGVKD. The CDR3 sequence is 13 residues long. V was pared by 0 bases and J by 7 bases, with 10 bases between.

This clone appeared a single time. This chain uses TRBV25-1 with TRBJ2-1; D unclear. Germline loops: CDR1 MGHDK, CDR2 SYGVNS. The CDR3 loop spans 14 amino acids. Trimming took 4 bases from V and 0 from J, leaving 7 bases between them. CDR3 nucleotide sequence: TGTGCCAGCAGTGGGCTAACCTCCTACAATGAGCAGTTCTTC. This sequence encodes CASSGLTSYNEQFF.

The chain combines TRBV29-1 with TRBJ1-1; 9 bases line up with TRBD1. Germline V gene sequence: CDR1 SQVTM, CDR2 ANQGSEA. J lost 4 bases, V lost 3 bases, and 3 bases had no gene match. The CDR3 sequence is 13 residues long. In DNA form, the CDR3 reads TGCAGCGTTGAGGTGGGACAGGGCACTGAAGCTTTCTTT. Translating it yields CSVEVGQGTEAFF.

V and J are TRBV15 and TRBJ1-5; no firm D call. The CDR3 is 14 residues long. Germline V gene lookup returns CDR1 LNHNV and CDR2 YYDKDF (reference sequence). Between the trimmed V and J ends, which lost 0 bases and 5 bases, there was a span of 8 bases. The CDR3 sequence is CATSRDRVHQPQHF. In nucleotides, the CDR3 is TGTGCCACCAGCAGAGATAGGGTTCATCAGCCCCAGCATTTT.

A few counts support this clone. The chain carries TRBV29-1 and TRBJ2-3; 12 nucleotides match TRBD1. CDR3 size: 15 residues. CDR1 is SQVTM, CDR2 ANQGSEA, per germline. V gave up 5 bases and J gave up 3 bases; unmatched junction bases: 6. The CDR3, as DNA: TGCAGCGTTTGTAGGGACAGGGGGCTGACAGATACGCAGTATTTT. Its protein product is CSVCRDRGLTDTQYF.

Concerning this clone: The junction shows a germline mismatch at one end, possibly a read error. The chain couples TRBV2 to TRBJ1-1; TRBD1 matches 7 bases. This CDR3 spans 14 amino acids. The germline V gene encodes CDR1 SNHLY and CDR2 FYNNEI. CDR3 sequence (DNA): TGTGCCAGCAGTACTGAAAAAGGGGGCCCAAGGACGGACTTT. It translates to CASSTEKGGPRTDF. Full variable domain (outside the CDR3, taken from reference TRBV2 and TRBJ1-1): EPEVTQTPSHQVTQMGQEVILRCVPISNHLYFYWYRQILGQKVEFLVSFYNNEISEKSEIFDDQFSVERPDGSNFTLKIRSTKLEDSAMYFCASSTEKGGPRTDFGQGTRLTVV.

The CDR3 sequence: CAWSSTGGEHGYTF. The CDR3 nucleotides are TGTGCCTGGAGTTCTACTGGGGGTGAGCATGGCTACACCTTC. The chain employs TRBV30 and TRBJ1-2, with a tentative D call TRBD1 (5 bases). CDR1 and CDR2 (germline): GTSNPN, SVGIG (reference sequence). The CDR3 sequence is 14 residues long. The V gene lost 2 bases and the J gene lost 6 bases, with 16 bases spanning the gap.

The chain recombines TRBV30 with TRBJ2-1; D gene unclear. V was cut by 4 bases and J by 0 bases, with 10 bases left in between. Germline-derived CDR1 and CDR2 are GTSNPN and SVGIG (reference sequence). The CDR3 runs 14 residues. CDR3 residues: CAWTALSSYNEQFF. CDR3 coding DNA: TGTGCCTGGACCGCCTTGAGCTCCTACAATGAGCAGTTCTTC. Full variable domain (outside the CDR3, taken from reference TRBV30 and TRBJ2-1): SQTIHQWPATLVQPVGSPLSLECTVEGTSNPNLYWYRQAAGRGLQLLFYSVGIGQISSEVPQNLSASRPQDRQFILSSKKLLLSDSGFYLCAWTALSSYNEQFFGPGTRLTVL.

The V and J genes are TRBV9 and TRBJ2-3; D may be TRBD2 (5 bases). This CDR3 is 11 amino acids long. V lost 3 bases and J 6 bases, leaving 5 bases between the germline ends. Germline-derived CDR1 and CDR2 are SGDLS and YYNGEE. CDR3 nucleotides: TGTGCCAGCAGCGGGAGGGATACGCAGTATTTT. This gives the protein CASSGRDTQYF.

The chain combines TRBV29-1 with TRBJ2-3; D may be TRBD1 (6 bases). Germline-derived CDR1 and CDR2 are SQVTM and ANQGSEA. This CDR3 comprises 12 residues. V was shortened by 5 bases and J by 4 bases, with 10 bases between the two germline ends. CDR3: CSVLKGADTQYF. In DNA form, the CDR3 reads TGCAGCGTTTTAAAGGGGGCAGATACGCAGTATTTT.

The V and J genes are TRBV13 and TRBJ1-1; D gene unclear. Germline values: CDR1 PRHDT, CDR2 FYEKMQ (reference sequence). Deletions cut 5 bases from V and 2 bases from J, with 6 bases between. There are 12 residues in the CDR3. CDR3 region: CASSHTNTEAFF. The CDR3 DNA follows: TGTGCCAGCAGCCACACCAACACTGAAGCTTTCTTT. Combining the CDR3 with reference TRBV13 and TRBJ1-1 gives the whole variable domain AAGVIQSPRHLIKEKRETATLKCYPIPRHDTVYWYQQGPGQDPQFLISFYEKMQSDKGSIPDRFSAQQFSDYHSELNMSSLELGDSALYFCASSHTNTEAFFGQGTRLTVV.

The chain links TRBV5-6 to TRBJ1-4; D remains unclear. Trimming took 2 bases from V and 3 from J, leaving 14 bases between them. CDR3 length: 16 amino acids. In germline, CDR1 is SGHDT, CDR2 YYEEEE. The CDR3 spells CASSFGVGFANEKLFF. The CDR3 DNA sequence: TGTGCCAGCAGCTTCGGGGTTGGGTTTGCTAATGAAAAACTGTTTTTT.

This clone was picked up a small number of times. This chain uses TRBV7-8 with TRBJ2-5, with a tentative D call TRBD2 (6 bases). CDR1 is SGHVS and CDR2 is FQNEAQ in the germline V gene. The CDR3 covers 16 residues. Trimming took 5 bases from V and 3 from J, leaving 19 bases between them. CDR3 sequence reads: CASSPGGGWGKETQYF. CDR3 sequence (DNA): TGTGCCAGCAGCCCCGGGGGAGGTTGGGGGAAAGAGACCCAGTACTTC.

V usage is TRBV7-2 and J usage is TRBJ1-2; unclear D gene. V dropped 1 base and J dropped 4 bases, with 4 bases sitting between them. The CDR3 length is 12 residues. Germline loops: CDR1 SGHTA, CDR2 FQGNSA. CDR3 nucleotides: TGTGCCAGCAGCTTAGATGGCTATGGCTACACCTTC. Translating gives CASSLDGYGYTF.

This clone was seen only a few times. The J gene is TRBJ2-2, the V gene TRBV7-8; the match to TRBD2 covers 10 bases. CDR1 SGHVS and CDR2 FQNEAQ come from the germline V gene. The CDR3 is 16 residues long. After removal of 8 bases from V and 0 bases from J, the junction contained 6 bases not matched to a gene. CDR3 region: CASPQAGGTNTGELFF. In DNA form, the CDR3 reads TGTGCCAGCCCCCAAGCGGGGGGGACGAACACCGGGGAGCTGTTTTTT.

CDR3 region: CASSLGRSYNEQFF. The CDR3 region has the DNA TGCGCCAGCAGTCTAGGAAGGAGTTACAATGAGCAGTTCTTC. The V and J genes are TRBV23-1 and TRBJ2-1; no definite D call. Being an ORF, TRBV23-1 has a function that is uncertain. The CDR3 is 14 amino acids. Trimming shortened V by 4 bases and J by 4 bases, and 11 bases separated the two germline ends.

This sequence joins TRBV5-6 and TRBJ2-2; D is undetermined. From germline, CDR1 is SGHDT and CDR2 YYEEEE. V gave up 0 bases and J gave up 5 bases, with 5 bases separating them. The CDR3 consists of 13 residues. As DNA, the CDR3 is TGTGCCAGCAGCTTGGCCGGAACCGGGGAGCTGTTTTTT. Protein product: CASSLAGTGELFF.

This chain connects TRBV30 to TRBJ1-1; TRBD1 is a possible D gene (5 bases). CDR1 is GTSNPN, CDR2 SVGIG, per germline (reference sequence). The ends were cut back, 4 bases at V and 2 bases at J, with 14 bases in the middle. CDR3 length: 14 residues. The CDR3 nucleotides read TGTGCCTGGATCGTACGGGGGGTCAACACTGAAGCTTTCTTT. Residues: CAWIVRGVNTEAFF.

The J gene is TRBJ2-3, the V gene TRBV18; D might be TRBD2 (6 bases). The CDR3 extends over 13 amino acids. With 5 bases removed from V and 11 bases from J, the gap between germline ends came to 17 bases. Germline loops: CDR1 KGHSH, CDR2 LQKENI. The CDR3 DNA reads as TGTGCCAGCTCAAATCGGAGGGATTCGGGGCAGTATTTT. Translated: CASSNRRDSGQYF.

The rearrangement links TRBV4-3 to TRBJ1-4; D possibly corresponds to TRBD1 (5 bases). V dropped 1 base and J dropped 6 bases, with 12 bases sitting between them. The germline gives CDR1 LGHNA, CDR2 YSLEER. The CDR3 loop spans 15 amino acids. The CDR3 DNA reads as TGCGCCAGCAGCCAAGGATGGGGGGGAGATGAAAAACTGTTTTTT. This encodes CASSQGWGGDEKLFF.